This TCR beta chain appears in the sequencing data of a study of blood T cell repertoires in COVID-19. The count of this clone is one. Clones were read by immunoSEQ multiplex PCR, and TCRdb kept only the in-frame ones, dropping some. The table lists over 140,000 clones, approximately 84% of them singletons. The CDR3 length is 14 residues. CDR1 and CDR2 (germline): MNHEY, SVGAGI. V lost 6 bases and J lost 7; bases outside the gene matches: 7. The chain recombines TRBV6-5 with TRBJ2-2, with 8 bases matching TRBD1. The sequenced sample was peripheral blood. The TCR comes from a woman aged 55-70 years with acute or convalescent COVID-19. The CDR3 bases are TGTGCCAGCAGGGCCAGGGGGCGGGACGGGGAGCTGTTTTTT. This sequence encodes CASRARGRDGELFF.